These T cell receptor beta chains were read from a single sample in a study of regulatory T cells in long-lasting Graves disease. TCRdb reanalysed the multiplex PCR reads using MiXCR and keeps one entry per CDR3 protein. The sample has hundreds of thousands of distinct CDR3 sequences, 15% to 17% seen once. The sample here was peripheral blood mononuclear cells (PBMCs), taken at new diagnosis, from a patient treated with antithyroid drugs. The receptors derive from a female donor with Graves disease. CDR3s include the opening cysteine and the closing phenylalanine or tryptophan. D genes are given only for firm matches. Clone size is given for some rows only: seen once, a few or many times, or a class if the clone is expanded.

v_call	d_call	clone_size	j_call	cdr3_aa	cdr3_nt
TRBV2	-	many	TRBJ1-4	CASRAGRVGNEKLFF	TGTGCCAGCAGAGCCGGGCGGGTGGGTAATGAAAAACTGTTTTTT
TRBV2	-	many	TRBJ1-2	CASSIHDRTYGYTF	TGTGCCAGCAGCATCCATGACCGGACGTATGGCTACACCTTC
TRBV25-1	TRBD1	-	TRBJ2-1	CASSSQGTGRLEQFF	TGTGCCAGCAGCTCCCAGGGGACAGGGAGACTTGAGCAGTTCTTC
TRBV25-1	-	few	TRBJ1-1	CASKVYRDMNTEAFF	TGTGCCAGCAAAGTCTATCGGGATATGAACACTGAAGCTTTCTTT
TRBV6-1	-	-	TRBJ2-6	CASKTQGRRSGANVLTF	TGTGCCAGCAAGACCCAAGGCAGGCGGTCTGGGGCCAACGTCCTGACTTTC
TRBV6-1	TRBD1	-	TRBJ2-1	CASSRTRGPDEQFF	TGTGCCAGCAGTAGGACCAGGGGGCCGGATGAGCAGTTCTTC
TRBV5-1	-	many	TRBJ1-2	CASKTEQGVYGYTF	TGCGCCAGCAAAACCGAACAGGGAGTCTATGGCTACACCTTC
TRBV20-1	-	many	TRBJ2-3	CSARVPGSTDTQYF	TGCAGTGCTAGAGTCCCGGGGTCCACAGATACGCAGTATTTT
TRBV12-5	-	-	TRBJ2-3	CASGLGGVGTQYF	TGTGCTAGTGGTTTGGGGGGGGTAGGGACGCAGTATTTT
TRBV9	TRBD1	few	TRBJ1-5	CASSVGTGANQPQHF	TGTGCCAGCAGCGTCGGGACAGGGGCTAATCAGCCCCAGCATTTT
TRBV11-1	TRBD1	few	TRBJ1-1	CASSPGQGVNTEAFF	TGTGCCAGCAGCCCTGGACAGGGGGTGAACACTGAAGCTTTCTTT
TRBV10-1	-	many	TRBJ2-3	CASSESTQRGRTDTQYF	TGCGCCAGCAGTGAGTCGACTCAACGGGGGAGGACAGATACGCAGTATTTT
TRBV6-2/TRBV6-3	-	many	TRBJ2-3	CASSATQGPDTQYF	TGTGCCAGCAGTGCAACACAGGGCCCAGATACGCAGTATTTT
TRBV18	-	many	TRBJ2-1	CASSPPGGSRVF	TGTGCCAGCTCACCACCTGGGGGAAGCAGGGTCTTC
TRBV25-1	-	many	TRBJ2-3	CASSESPLSTDTQYF	TGTGCCAGCAGTGAATCCCCGTTAAGCACAGATACGCAGTATTTT
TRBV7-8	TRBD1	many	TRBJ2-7	CASSSRDRGNEQYF	TGTGCCAGCAGCTCCCGGGACAGGGGGAACGAGCAGTACTTC
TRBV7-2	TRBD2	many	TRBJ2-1	CASSLEGSGSYNEQFF	TGTGCCAGCAGCTTAGAGGGTAGCGGGTCCTACAATGAGCAGTTCTTC
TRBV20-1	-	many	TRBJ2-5	CSARPRTTTQETQYF	TGCAGTGCTAGACCCCGGACTACCACACAAGAGACCCAGTACTTC
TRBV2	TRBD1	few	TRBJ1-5	CASNRGGQPQHF	TGTGCCAGCAACAGGGGCGGTCAGCCCCAGCATTTT
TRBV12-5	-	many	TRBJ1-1	CASGPSTAAENTEAFF	TGTGCTAGTGGTCCATCGACGGCGGCAGAGAACACTGAAGCTTTCTTT
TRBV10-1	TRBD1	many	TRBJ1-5	CASSESVGTGATDSNQPQHF	TGCGCCAGCAGTGAGTCCGTGGGGACAGGGGCGACCGATAGCAATCAGCCCCAGCATTTT
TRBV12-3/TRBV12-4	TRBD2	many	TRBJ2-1	CASSLGRGEQFF	TGTGCCAGCAGTTTAGGGCGGGGGGAGCAGTTCTTC
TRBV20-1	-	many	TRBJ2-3	CSARDPVGGPDTQYF	TGCAGTGCTAGAGATCCGGTTGGCGGCCCAGATACGCAGTATTTT
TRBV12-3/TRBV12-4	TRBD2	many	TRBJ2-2	CASHPTGGGTGELFF	TGTGCCAGTCATCCCACCGGCGGGGGCACCGGGGAGCTGTTTTTT
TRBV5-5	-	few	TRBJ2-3	CASSLAGFGTQYF	TGTGCCAGCAGCTTGGCTGGGTTCGGTACGCAGTATTTT
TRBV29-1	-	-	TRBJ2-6	CSVVGGSGANVLTF	TGCAGCGTTGTAGGCGGCTCTGGGGCCAACGTCCTGACTTTC
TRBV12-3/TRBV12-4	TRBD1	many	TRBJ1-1	CASRRGQGITEAFF	TGTGCCAGCAGGAGGGGACAGGGAATCACTGAAGCTTTCTTT
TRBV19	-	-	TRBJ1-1	CASGRTGRAEAFF	TGTGCCAGTGGGAGAACAGGGAGGGCTGAAGCTTTCTTT
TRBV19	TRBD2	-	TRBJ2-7	CASSRGLAGPFGQYF	TGTGCCAGTAGTAGAGGACTAGCGGGGCCCTTTGGGCAGTACTTC
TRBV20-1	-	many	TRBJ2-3	CSARGVSTDTQYF	TGCAGTGCTAGGGGTGTTTCCACAGATACGCAGTATTTT
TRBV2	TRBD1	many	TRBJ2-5	CASSEGQGALQETQYF	TGTGCCAGCAGTGAAGGCCAGGGGGCCCTCCAAGAGACCCAGTACTTC
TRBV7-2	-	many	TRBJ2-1	CASSFRVSSYNEQFF	TGTGCCAGCAGCTTTCGGGTGAGCTCCTACAATGAGCAGTTCTTC
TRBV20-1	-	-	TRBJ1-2	CSASVADYGYTF	TGCAGTGCTAGCGTCGCAGACTATGGCTACACCTTC
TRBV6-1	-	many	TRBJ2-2	CASSWGPRGGRITGELFF	TGTGCCAGCAGCTGGGGGCCCCGGGGTGGCAGGATCACCGGGGAGCTGTTTTTT
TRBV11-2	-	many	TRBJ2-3	CASSTKHGRTDTQYF	TGTGCCAGCAGCACGAAACACGGTCGCACAGATACGCAGTATTTT
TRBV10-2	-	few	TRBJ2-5	CASKGDSEAQYF	TGCGCCAGCAAGGGTGACTCGGAGGCCCAGTACTTC
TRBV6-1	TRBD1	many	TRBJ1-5	CASTKRQGDQPQHF	TGTGCCAGCACCAAGAGACAGGGAGACCAGCCCCAGCATTTT
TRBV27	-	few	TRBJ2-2	CASSPPSGLNTGELFF	TGTGCCAGCAGTCCCCCCAGCGGACTTAACACCGGGGAGCTGTTTTTT
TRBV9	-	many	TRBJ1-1	CASSPPTGASTEAFF	TGTGCCAGCAGCCCGCCGACAGGAGCGAGCACTGAAGCTTTCTTT
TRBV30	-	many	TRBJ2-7	CAWSVYGTGPLSYEQYF	TGTGCCTGGAGTGTTTATGGTACGGGACCCCTATCCTACGAGCAGTACTTC
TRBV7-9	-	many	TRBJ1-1	CASSLARGGRLNTEAFF	TGTGCCAGCAGCTTAGCACGGGGAGGCAGGTTGAACACTGAAGCTTTCTTT
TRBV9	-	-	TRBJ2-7	CASSVEGSREGEQYF	TGTGCCAGCAGCGTAGAGGGTTCCCGGGAAGGGGAGCAGTACTTC
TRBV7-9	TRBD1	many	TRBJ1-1	CASSPTGGRVGAFF	TGTGCCAGCAGCCCAACAGGGGGCCGGGTCGGAGCTTTCTTT
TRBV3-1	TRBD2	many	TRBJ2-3	CASSQYTGTSGTDTQYF	TGTGCCAGCAGCCAGTACACCGGGACTAGCGGAACAGATACGCAGTATTTT
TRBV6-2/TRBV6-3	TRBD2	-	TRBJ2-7	CASSYGGGASYEQYF	TGTGCCAGCAGTTACGGGGGGGGTGCCTCCTACGAGCAGTACTTC
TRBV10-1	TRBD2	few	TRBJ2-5	CASSDPSSGAGGETQYF	TGCGCCAGCAGTGACCCCTCTAGCGGGGCCGGGGGAGAGACCCAGTACTTC
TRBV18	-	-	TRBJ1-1	CASSPPGWDTEAFF	TGTGCCAGCTCACCACCGGGGTGGGACACTGAAGCTTTCTTT
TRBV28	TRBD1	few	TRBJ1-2	CASRKQGARGYTF	TGTGCCAGCAGAAAACAGGGGGCGCGTGGCTACACCTTC
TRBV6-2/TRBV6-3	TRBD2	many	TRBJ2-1	CASRGLAGANEQFF	TGTGCCAGCAGAGGACTAGCGGGGGCCAATGAGCAGTTCTTC
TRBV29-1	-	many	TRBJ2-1	CSASRRVSYNEQFF	TGCAGCGCTAGCCGGCGGGTCTCCTACAATGAGCAGTTCTTC
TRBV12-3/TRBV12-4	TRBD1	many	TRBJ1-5	CASSSAQGNVQPQHF	TGTGCCAGCAGTTCCGCACAGGGGAATGTTCAGCCCCAGCATTTT
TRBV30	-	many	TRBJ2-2	CAWSVLKRDGGELFF	TGTGCCTGGAGTGTACTAAAAAGGGATGGCGGGGAGCTGTTTTTT
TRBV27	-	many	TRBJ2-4	CASSSSQGWDIQYF	TGTGCCAGCAGTTCGTCTCAGGGGTGGGACATTCAGTACTTC
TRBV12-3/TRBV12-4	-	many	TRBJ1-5	CASSLGPGEQHF	TGTGCCAGCAGTTTGGGGCCGGGTGAGCAGCATTTT
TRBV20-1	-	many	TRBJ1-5	CSASQHTGGQPQHF	TGCAGTGCTTCTCAGCATACCGGGGGTCAGCCCCAGCATTTT
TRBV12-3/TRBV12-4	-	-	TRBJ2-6	CASRQGFAGANVLTF	TGTGCCAGCAGACAGGGATTTGCTGGGGCCAACGTCCTGACTTTC